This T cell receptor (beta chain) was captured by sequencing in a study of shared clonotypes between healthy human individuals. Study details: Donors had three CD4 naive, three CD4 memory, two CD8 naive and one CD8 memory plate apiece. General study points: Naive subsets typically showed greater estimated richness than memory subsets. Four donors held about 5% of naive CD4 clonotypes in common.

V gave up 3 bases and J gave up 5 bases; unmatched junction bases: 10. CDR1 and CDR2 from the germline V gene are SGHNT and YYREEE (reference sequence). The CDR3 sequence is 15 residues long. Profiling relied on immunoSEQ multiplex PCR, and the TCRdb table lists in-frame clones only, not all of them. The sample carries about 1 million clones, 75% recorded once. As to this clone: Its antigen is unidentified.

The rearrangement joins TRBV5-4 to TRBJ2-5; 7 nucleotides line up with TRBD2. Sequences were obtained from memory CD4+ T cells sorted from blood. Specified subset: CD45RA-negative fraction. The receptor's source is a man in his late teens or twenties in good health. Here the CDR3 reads CASSSRTSGTETQYF. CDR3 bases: TGTGCCAGCAGCTCCCGGACTAGTGGAACGGAGACCCAGTACTTC.